This TCR beta chain was sequenced for a study of response to subunit inactivated influenza vaccine. Study results and limitations: The study's authors posited that every seasonal influenza vaccination enlists few new T cells.

Concerning this clonotype itself: The antigen is not known.

Per germline, CDR1 SEHNR and CDR2 FQNEAQ (reference sequence). V shed 3 bases and J 0 bases; nucleotides not matched to a gene: 5. The CDR3 length is 16 residues. MiXCR, applied by TCRdb to the RT-PCR reads, yields one record per CDR3 protein. Altogether a few hundred thousand distinct CDR3 sequences are present, about 14% being singletons, with the ten largest covering 11%. The material was PBMCs from blood, obtained about 11 days after vaccination. The sequence was collected from a man aged 50-60 years who received an inactivated influenza vaccine. The V call is TRBV7-9, the J call TRBJ2-7, with 10 bases that match TRBD2. As DNA, the CDR3 is TGTGCCAGCAGCTTTTCGAGACTAGCGGGCTCCTACGAGCAGTACTTC. Encoded protein: CASSFSRLAGSYEQYF.